This T cell receptor beta chain stems from a study of T cells after somatic rescue of genetic block. Looked up from germline, CDR1 is SGHRS and CDR2 is YFSETQ. The CDR3 loop spans 18 amino acids. Germline trimming cut 0 bases from V and 0 bases from J; bases unmatched to any gene: 3. Some clones are missing from TCRdb's copy, which holds only in-frame ones; the method was immunoSEQ multiplex PCR. The sample includes about 12,000 clones, roughly 70% of them seen just once. Input material: peripheral blood mononuclear cells (PBMCs). The chain couples TRBV5-1 to TRBJ2-1; TRBD2 matches at 13 bases. This receptor was identified in a boy between 10 and 17 years old. The DNA of the CDR3 is TGCGCCAGCAGCTTGGGACTAGCGGGGGGATACTCCTACAATGAGCAGTTCTTC. It translates to CASSLGLAGGYSYNEQFF.